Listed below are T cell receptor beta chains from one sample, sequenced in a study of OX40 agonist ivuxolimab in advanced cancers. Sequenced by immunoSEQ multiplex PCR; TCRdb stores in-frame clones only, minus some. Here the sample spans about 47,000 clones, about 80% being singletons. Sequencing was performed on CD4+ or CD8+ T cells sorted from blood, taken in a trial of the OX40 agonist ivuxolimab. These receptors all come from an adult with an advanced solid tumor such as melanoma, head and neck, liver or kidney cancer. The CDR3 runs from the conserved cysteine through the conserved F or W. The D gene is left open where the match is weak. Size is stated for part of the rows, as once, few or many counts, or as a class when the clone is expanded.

TGTGCCAGCAGTTCTAAAACTAGCGGGAGGGCCTACGAGCAGTACTTC CASSSKTSGRAYEQYF TRBJ2-7 TRBD2 TRBV6-5 .
TGTGCCAGCAGCTTGGTAGGGCCAGGGGGAGAGACCCAGTACTTC CASSLVGPGGETQYF TRBJ2-5 TRBD1 TRBV5-6 few
TGTGCCAGCAGCCCCGGTGAAAAACTGTTTTTT CASSPGEKLFF TRBJ1-4 . TRBV6-5 .
TGCAGTGCTAGTAGGTCTGATACGCAGTATTTT CSASRSDTQYF TRBJ2-3 . TRBV20-1 .
TGTGCCAGCAGTTGGCAGCGGGTTTTTGGTGAGCAGTTCTTC CASSWQRVFGEQFF TRBJ2-1 . TRBV28 .
TGTGCCAGCAGCTCCTACACGGAATTAGTCTCCTACGAGCAGTACTTC CASSSYTELVSYEQYF TRBJ2-7 . TRBV5-4 .
TGTGCCAGCAGCGTGGACAGGGGATCCGAGCAGTACTTC CASSVDRGSEQYF TRBJ2-7 TRBD1 TRBV11-3 .
TGCGCCAGCAGCCAGGGGACTGGGGCAGATACGCAGTATTTT CASSQGTGADTQYF TRBJ2-3 . TRBV4-3 .
TGTGCCAGCAGCCAGGGGGCGGAGGGCACAGATACGCAGTATTTT CASSQGAEGTDTQYF TRBJ2-3 TRBD1 TRBV9 .
TGTGCCAGCAGCCCCTGGACTAGCGGGAGTGGAGAGACCCAGTACTTC CASSPWTSGSGETQYF TRBJ2-5 TRBD2 TRBV11-2 .
TGTGCCAGCACCACTCGGCCCCCCAATGAGCAGTTCTTC CASTTRPPNEQFF TRBJ2-1 . TRBV28 .
TGCAGCGCTACCCGGGACCCCAACCGCTCGGAGCAGTACTTC CSATRDPNRSEQYF TRBJ2-7 . TRBV29-1 .
TGTGCCATCAGTCCCGGAGCGGGCACAGATACGCAGTATTTT CAISPGAGTDTQYF TRBJ2-3 . TRBV10-3 .
TGTGCCATCACTCCTGAGACCAATCAGCCCCAGCATTTT CAITPETNQPQHF TRBJ1-5 . TRBV10-3 .
TGCGCCAGCAGTGATGGACTAGCGGGGAACTACGAGCAGTACTTC CASSDGLAGNYEQYF TRBJ2-7 TRBD2 TRBV10-1 .
TGTGCCAGCACCTTTACCCCAGGGAACGGCTACGAGCAGTACTTC CASTFTPGNGYEQYF TRBJ2-7 . TRBV7-2 .
TGTGCCAGCAGTGAAAGGTGGGAGACCCAGTACTTC CASSERWETQYF TRBJ2-5 . TRBV6-1 once
TGTGCCAGCAGCTTAGAGGGGTTAACTAATGAAAAACTGTTTTTT CASSLEGLTNEKLFF TRBJ1-4 . TRBV7-9 .
TGTGCCAGCAGCTTGTCCGGGACAGCCGATACGCAGTATTTT CASSLSGTADTQYF TRBJ2-3 TRBD1 TRBV7-9 .
TGTGCCAGCAGCCCCAAAGAGGGAGAGACCCAGTACTTC CASSPKEGETQYF TRBJ2-5 . TRBV13 .
TGTGCCAGCAGTCGGCTGTACGAGCAGTACTTC CASSRLYEQYF TRBJ2-7 . TRBV27 .
TGTGCCAGCTCCAAACCGGGGGAGAGGTTTGGCAATCAGCCCCAGCATTTT CASSKPGERFGNQPQHF TRBJ1-5 . TRBV28 once
TGCAGCACGCCGGCAGGGGAGTCCTACAATGAGCAGTTCTTC CSTPAGESYNEQFF TRBJ2-1 . TRBV29-1 .
TGCAGTGCTAGAGGACCAAAAGGCTACACCTTC CSARGPKGYTF TRBJ1-2 . TRBV20-1 few
TGCAGCGTTGCAAGCCTCCGGGGGGAGACCCAGTACTTC CSVASLRGETQYF TRBJ2-5 . TRBV29-1 .
TGCGCCAGCAGCTTGGGGACGCTAAACCCGGGCACTGAAGCTTTCTTT CASSLGTLNPGTEAFF TRBJ1-1 . TRBV5-1 .
TGCGCCAGCAGCTTGGGGGGGACTGCCTCCTACGAGCAGTACTTC CASSLGGTASYEQYF TRBJ2-7 . TRBV5-1 .
TGTGCCAGCAGCGAGGGACTAGCGGGAGTCAATGAGCAGTTCTTC CASSEGLAGVNEQFF TRBJ2-1 TRBD2 TRBV7-2 .
TGTGCCAGCTCACCCAGGACAGGGGGCAACACTAACTATGGCTACACCTTC CASSPRTGGNTNYGYTF TRBJ1-2 TRBD1 TRBV18 .
TGTGCCAGTAGTATATTATATGTGAACACCGGGGAGCTGTTTTTT CASSILYVNTGELFF TRBJ2-2 . TRBV19 .
TGTGCCAGCAGCTCCATAGCGAAACGTTACGAGCAGTACTTC CASSSIAKRYEQYF TRBJ2-7 . TRBV6-1 .
TGTGCCAGTAGTATTTCTCCTAAACAGTGGGGGGCCTACGAGCAGTACTTC CASSISPKQWGAYEQYF TRBJ2-7 . TRBV19 .